These T cell receptor beta chains were read from a single sample in a study of T cell repertoires in cytomegalovirus infection. These receptors are not linked to any known antigen. TCRdb reprocessed the reads with MiXCR, giving one entry per CDR3 protein. The sample contains about 740,000 distinct CDR3 sequences, 30% to 35% of which appear only once. The sample consisted of cultured PBMCs, taken from culture after CMV antigen stimulation. The source of these receptors is a human donor in good health (CMV status not recorded). Some clones in this sample may be carry-over from other donors' samples. CDR3s include the opening cysteine and the closing phenylalanine or tryptophan. A D gene is named only where the DNA matches it firmly. Expanded clones are given a class, and other clones once, few, many or no size at all.

d_call j_call clone_size v_call cdr3_nt cdr3_aa
- TRBJ2-1 few TRBV7-8 TGTGCCAGCAGCCCTAAGACTAGAATTGAATACAATGAGCAGTTCTTC CASSPKTRIEYNEQFF
- TRBJ1-2 few TRBV5-5 TGTGCCAGCAGCCCTGACAGTCTCAAGGCCTATGGCTACACCTTC CASSPDSLKAYGYTF
- TRBJ1-2 - TRBV12-3/TRBV12-4 TGTGCCAGCAGTCCTGGACAGAGAGCTAACTATGGCTACACCTTC CASSPGQRANYGYTF
TRBD1 TRBJ2-1 few TRBV7-2 TGTGCCAGCAGCCCAGGGACAGGGTACGACAATGAGCAGTTCTTC CASSPGTGYDNEQFF
TRBD2 TRBJ2-1 once TRBV19 TGTGCCAGTAGTATTTCTGCGGGAGGTCCCTCCGCCTACAATGAGCAGTTCTTC CASSISAGGPSAYNEQFF
- TRBJ1-5 - TRBV11-2 TGTGCCCCAGGGAGGTATTCTGGCAATCAGCCCCAGCATTTT CAPGRYSGNQPQHF
TRBD1 TRBJ1-4 few TRBV7-6 TGTGCCAGCAGCCCGACAGGGGGTGTCGGTTATGATGAAAAACTGTTTTTT CASSPTGGVGYDEKLFF
TRBD2 TRBJ2-1 - TRBV11-2 TGTGCCAGCAGCTCGACTAGCGGGATTAGTTACAATGAGCAGTTCTTC CASSSTSGISYNEQFF
TRBD2 TRBJ2-1 - TRBV20-1 TGCAGTGCTAGCTCTAGCGGGTTCTACAATGAGCAGTTCTTC CSASSSGFYNEQFF
TRBD1 TRBJ2-5 - TRBV12-3/TRBV12-4 TGTGCCAGCAGTTTGCGACAGGGGGCGGTGAAGACCCAGTACTTC CASSLRQGAVKTQYF
TRBD1 TRBJ2-3 few TRBV28 TGTGCCAGCAGTTACCAGGGGGCCATCCGGGCAGATACGCAGTATTTT CASSYQGAIRADTQYF
- TRBJ2-5 - TRBV7-6 TGTGCCAGCATCGGGTCCCCCAATAGGGAGACCCAGTACTTC CASIGSPNRETQYF
- TRBJ2-6 - TRBV20-1 TGCAGTGCTAGAGAAAGTCGGGGGTCTGGGGCCAACGTCCTGACTTTC CSARESRGSGANVLTF
TRBD1 TRBJ2-2 - TRBV29-1 TGCAGCGTTGACGCAGGGGGGAACACCGGGGAGCTGTTTTTT CSVDAGGNTGELFF
TRBD1 TRBJ2-7 - TRBV7-8 TGTGCCAGCAGCTGGCCGGACAGGGGGGACCCCTACGAGCAGTACTTC CASSWPDRGDPYEQYF
- TRBJ2-7 - TRBV7-8 TGTGCCAGCAGCTTAGTCCGGGACCAGTGGGCTGGCGAGCAGTACTTC CASSLVRDQWAGEQYF
- TRBJ1-5 - TRBV7-8 TGTGCCAGCAGCTTTTCGTTCGAGGGGCCGCCCCAGCATTTT CASSFSFEGPPQHF
- TRBJ2-7 - TRBV19 TGTGCCAGTAGCCCCAGCACCGGTTCCATGAAGGGGGTCGAGCAGTACTTC CASSPSTGSMKGVEQYF
- TRBJ1-6 few TRBV2 TGTGCCAGCAGTGAAGCCGGGGCCAGGGCAAATTCACCCCTCCACTTT CASSEAGARANSPLHF
TRBD2 TRBJ2-1 few TRBV7-9 TGTGCCAGCAGCCTGTATAGCGGGAGGAATGAGCAGTTCTTC CASSLYSGRNEQFF
- TRBJ2-1 - TRBV3-1 TGTGCCAGCAGCCAAGATAAGGAGGATGAGCAGTTCTTC CASSQDKEDEQFF
TRBD1 TRBJ2-1 - TRBV4-3 TGCGCCAGCAGCCAAGGACAGGGTCCCCTCAATGAGCAGTTCTTC CASSQGQGPLNEQFF
TRBD2 TRBJ2-3 few TRBV7-2 TGTGCCAGCAGCCCTCTAGCGGGAGGTCAAGATACGCAGTATTTT CASSPLAGGQDTQYF
- TRBJ2-2 many TRBV7-9 TGTGCCAGCAGCTTCGAGGATCCCGGGGAGCTGTTTTTT CASSFEDPGELFF
- TRBJ1-2 few TRBV7-9 TGTGCCAGCAGCTTAATGCGGATAACTAACTATGGCTACACCTTC CASSLMRITNYGYTF
- TRBJ1-4 few TRBV2 TGTGCCAGCAGTACAGGCCCCCTGGATGAAAAACTGTTTTTT CASSTGPLDEKLFF
- TRBJ2-1 few TRBV7-2 TGTGCCAGCACAGGGGAGTCCTACAATGAGCAGTTCTTC CASTGESYNEQFF
TRBD1 TRBJ2-7 - TRBV6-1 TGTGCCAGCAGTGAAGCTGGCAGGGGGTCCTACGAGCAGTACTTC CASSEAGRGSYEQYF
- TRBJ2-5 few TRBV7-6 TGTGCCAGCAGCCATCTAAAGGGGAACCAAGAGACCCAGTACTTC CASSHLKGNQETQYF
TRBD2 TRBJ2-5 - TRBV6-1 TGTGCCAGCAGTCTCCGAGTGGGCGGGAGACTACCCCAAGAGACCCAGTACTTC CASSLRVGGRLPQETQYF
- TRBJ1-1 - TRBV12-5 TGTGCTAGTGGTTTGACGGGGGTCGAGAGGGCTGAAGCTTTCTTT CASGLTGVERAEAFF
- TRBJ2-7 - TRBV19 TGTGCCAGTAGTCTTGGGTGGCCCTACGAGCAGTACTTC CASSLGWPYEQYF
- TRBJ2-5 - TRBV6-2/TRBV6-3 TGTGCCAGCAATCAGAAAGGACAGAAGAAAGAAGAGACCCAGTACTTC CASNQKGQKKEETQYF
TRBD2 TRBJ2-7 few TRBV7-2 TGTGCCAGCAGCTGGGGGGGGTCCTTCTACGAGCAGTACTTC CASSWGGSFYEQYF
TRBD2 TRBJ2-1 - TRBV7-9 TGTGCCAGCCGGGGACTAGCGGGGGCCAATGAGCAGTTCTTC CASRGLAGANEQFF
- TRBJ1-2 - TRBV6-1 TGTGCCAGCAGTCGGGGGGATGGCTACACCTTC CASSRGDGYTF
- TRBJ1-1 few TRBV6-1 TGTGCCAGCAGTGAATGGACAGCCTCCAACACTGAAGCTTTCTTT CASSEWTASNTEAFF
- TRBJ1-1 - TRBV20-1 TGCAGTGCTCAGAGGGGAGGACCGAACACTGAAGCTTTCTTT CSAQRGGPNTEAFF
TRBD2 TRBJ2-5 few TRBV12-3/TRBV12-4 TGTGCCAGCACTCTAGCGGGATCGCAAGAGACCCAGTACTTC CASTLAGSQETQYF
TRBD1 TRBJ2-7 few TRBV7-4 TGTGCCAGCAGCTTTACCGTTTCAGGGGGCCCCTACGAGCAGTACTTC CASSFTVSGGPYEQYF
TRBD2 TRBJ2-1 - TRBV19 TGTGCCAGTAGTCTTGGACTAGCGGGGGGGAGGCAAAATGAGCAGTTCTTC CASSLGLAGGRQNEQFF
- TRBJ1-5 few TRBV7-6 TGTGCCAGCAGCTTAGGAGGCGAGAGCAATCAGCCCCAGCATTTT CASSLGGESNQPQHF
- TRBJ1-5 many TRBV7-2 TGTGCCAGCAGCTTAGATGGAGCTCAGCCCCAGCATTTT CASSLDGAQPQHF
TRBD2 TRBJ2-3 once TRBV11-2 TGTGCCAGCAGCTTAGTTTTCGGGGGGGCAGATACGCAGTATTTT CASSLVFGGADTQYF
- TRBJ2-7 few TRBV6-5 TGTGCCAGCAGCCGGGTAGGTAGGGCGGCCGGCGAGCAGTACTTC CASSRVGRAAGEQYF
- TRBJ2-7 - TRBV7-3 TGTGCCAGCAGAAAAACGACCGGGACCCCAGGCTACGAGCAGTACTTC CASRKTTGTPGYEQYF
- TRBJ2-3 few TRBV10-3 TGTGCCATCAGTGACGGGGGAAGGGGGGGCCTCGAAGATACGCAGTATTTT CAISDGGRGGLEDTQYF
- TRBJ2-1 few TRBV7-2 TGTGCCAGCAGCCTCCGGGGGGCGAATGCGGAGCAGTTCTTC CASSLRGANAEQFF
TRBD1 TRBJ2-7 few TRBV4-1 TGCGCCAGCAGCACCCGGACAGGGCCGACCTACGAGCAGTACTTC CASSTRTGPTYEQYF
- TRBJ1-1 - TRBV19 TGTGCCAGTAGTAAATGGATGGGGGAGAACACTGAAGCTTTCTTT CASSKWMGENTEAFF
TRBD2 TRBJ2-5 - TRBV24-1 TGTGCCACCAGTGACTCGGGACTAGTCCCCAGTGAGACCCAGTACTTC CATSDSGLVPSETQYF
- TRBJ2-3 - TRBV20-1 TGCAGTGCAAGCCGGCTAGATACGCAGTATTTT CSASRLDTQYF
TRBD1 TRBJ1-2 - TRBV15 TGTGCCACCAGCAAAGGGACAGACTATGGCTACACCTTC CATSKGTDYGYTF
TRBD1 TRBJ2-3 few TRBV5-4 TGTGCCAGCAGCTTGGTAGCAGGGGGCGCCACAGATACGCAGTATTTT CASSLVAGGATDTQYF